The source of this TCR beta chain is a study of shared clonotypes between healthy human individuals. Overall study: There were three CD4 naive, three CD4 memory, two CD8 naive and one CD8 memory plates per donor. Study-wide points: Represented genetic and exposure-history diversity was restricted by having few donors.

About this clone itself: Antigen specificity is unknown.

J was trimmed by 4 bases and V by 5 bases; bases with no gene match: 10. CDR1 is MDHEN, CDR2 SYDVKM, per germline. The CDR3 is 15 amino acids. As originally analysed: Quality scores were absent from the junction-only immunoSEQ sequences, so filtering differed. Sequenced by immunoSEQ multiplex PCR; TCRdb stores in-frame clones only, minus some. The DNA was the basis for D and trimming; V, J and clone size are from that table. This table has 980,000 or so clones, about three quarters appearing once. This sequence originates from a young man in good health. What was sequenced was memory CD4+ T cells sorted from blood. Indicated subset: CD45RA-negative fraction. This chain joins TRBV28 and TRBJ1-2; 7 positions agree with TRBD1. The CDR3 DNA is TGTGCCAGCAGTCCCAGGGACAGCAAATTCTATGGCTACACCTTC. It is translated as CASSPRDSKFYGYTF.